The clone carrying this TCR beta chain occurred a few times. The entry originates in a study of control samples from healthy donors and cancer patients. Between the trimmed V and J ends, which lost 7 bases and 1 base, there was a span of 22 bases. CDR1 and CDR2 from the germline V gene are SNHLY and FYNNEI. This CDR3 is 17 amino acids long. Generated by immunoSEQ multiplex PCR, the TCRdb table keeps only in-frame clones and is missing some. The sample has around 26,000 clones, approximately 78% seen once; the top ten hold roughly 23%. The genes are TRBV2 and TRBJ1-1; D may be TRBD1 (5 bases). The receptor was derived from a man aged 55 to 69 with colorectal cancer. Sequenced: PBMCs. The CDR3 DNA reads TGTGCCAGCACCATCCGGCAGGGATCAATAAGGAACACTGAAGCTTTCTTT. As protein: CASTIRQGSIRNTEAFF.